This T cell receptor (beta chain) was found in a study of cytomegalovirus exposure and HLA in healthy donors. Trimming shortened V by 2 bases and J by 7 bases, and 5 bases separated the two germline ends. CDR1 and CDR2 from the germline V gene are SGHTA and FQGNSA. This CDR3 spans 11 amino acids. It was with 60 Vbeta and 13 Jbeta primers that the PCR ran. The table came from immunoSEQ multiplex PCR; TCRdb's copy has only in-frame clones and leaves some out. Of more than 150,000 clones listed, about four fifths are singletons. As to this clone: The antigen is unknown.

Whole-study findings and limits: Some V segments, including TRBV6-2 and TRBV6-3, were excluded as indistinguishable.

The TCR sequence derives from a man aged 40-50 years in good health and CMV-seronegative. V gene TRBV7-2 combines with J gene TRBJ1-1; D gene uncertain. Sequenced material: PBMCs. The CDR3 coding sequence is TGTGCCAGCAGCTTACCCAGTGAAGCTTTCTTT. This gives the protein CASSLPSEAFF.